This entry describes one T cell receptor (beta chain). Its antigen is unidentified. The data originate from a study of CD8 T cells in Susac syndrome. The wider study: Patients with Susac syndrome, at blood draw, were therapy-naive, on corticosteroids, or on intravenous immunoglobulin alone.

Overall study findings and caveats: Clonal expansion was not seen in any Susac syndrome CD4+ T cell repertoire.

Per the germline V gene, CDR1 is SGHTA and CDR2 is FQGNSA. The CDR3 sequence is 13 residues long. Trimming shortened V by 1 base and J by 2 bases, and 5 bases separated the two germline ends. Random hexamers were used to reverse transcribe the RNA input (about 0.45 to 1 ug). TCRdb re-derived calls from the immunoSEQ multiplex PCR reads in MiXCR, one entry per CDR3 protein. The data hold 170,000 or so distinct CDR3 sequences, with roughly 95% observed a single time. This sequence originates from a human donor with Susac syndrome. The sample comprised CD4+ T cells from PBMCs. The V gene is TRBV7-2, the J gene TRBJ2-5; D not certain. This CDR3 reads CASSLVPQETQYF. In DNA, the CDR3 is TGTGCCAGCAGCTTAGTTCCGCAAGAGACCCAGTACTTC.